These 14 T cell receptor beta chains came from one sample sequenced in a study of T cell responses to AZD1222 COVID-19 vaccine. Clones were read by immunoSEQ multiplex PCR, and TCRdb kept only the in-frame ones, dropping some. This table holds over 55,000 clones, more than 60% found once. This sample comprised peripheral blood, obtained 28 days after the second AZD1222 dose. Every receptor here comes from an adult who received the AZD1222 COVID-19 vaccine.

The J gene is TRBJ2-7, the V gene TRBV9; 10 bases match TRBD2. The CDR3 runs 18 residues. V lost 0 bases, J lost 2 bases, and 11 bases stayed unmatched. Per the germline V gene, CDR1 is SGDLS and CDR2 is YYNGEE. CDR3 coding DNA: TGTGCCAGCAGCGTAGGGCCCCCCGCTAGCGGGGGCGCCTACGAGCAGTACTTC. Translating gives CASSVGPPASGGAYEQYF. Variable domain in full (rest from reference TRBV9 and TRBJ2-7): DSGVTQTPKHLITATGQRVTLRCSPRSGDLSVYWYQQSLDQGLQFLIQYYNGEERAKGNILERFSAQQFPDLHSELNLSSLELGDSALYFCASSVGPPASGGAYEQYFGPGTRLTVT.

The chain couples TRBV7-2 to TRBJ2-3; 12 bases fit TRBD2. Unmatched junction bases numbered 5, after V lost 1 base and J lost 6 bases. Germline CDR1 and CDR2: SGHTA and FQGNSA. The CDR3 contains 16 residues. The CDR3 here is CASSLEPSGGADTQYF. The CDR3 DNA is TGTGCCAGCAGCTTAGAACCTAGCGGGGGGGCCGATACGCAGTATTTT.

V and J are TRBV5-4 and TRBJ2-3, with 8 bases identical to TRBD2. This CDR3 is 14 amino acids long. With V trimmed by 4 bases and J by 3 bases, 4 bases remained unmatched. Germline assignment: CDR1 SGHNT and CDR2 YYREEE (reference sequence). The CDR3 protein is CASSAGGNTDTQYF. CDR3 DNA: TGTGCCAGCAGCGCGGGGGGAAATACAGATACGCAGTATTTT.

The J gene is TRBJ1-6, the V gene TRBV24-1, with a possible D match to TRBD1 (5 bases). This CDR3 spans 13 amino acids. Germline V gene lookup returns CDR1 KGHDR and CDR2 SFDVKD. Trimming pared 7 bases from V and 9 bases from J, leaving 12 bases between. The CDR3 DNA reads TGTGCCACCAGGGGAGGGGTGCGTTCACCCCTCCACTTT. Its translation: CATRGGVRSPLHF.

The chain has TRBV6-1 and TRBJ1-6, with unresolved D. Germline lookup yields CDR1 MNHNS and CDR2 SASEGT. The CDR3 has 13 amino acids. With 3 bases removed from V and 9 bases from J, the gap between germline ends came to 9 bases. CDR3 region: CASSEAPSSPLHF. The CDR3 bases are TGTGCCAGCAGTGAGGCTCCCTCTTCACCCCTCCACTTT.

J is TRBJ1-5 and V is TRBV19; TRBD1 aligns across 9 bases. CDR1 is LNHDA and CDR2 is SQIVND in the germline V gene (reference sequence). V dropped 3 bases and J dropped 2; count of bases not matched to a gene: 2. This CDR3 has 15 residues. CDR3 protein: CASSMTGGRNQPQHF. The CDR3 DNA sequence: TGTGCCAGTAGTATGACAGGGGGTCGCAATCAGCCCCAGCATTTT.

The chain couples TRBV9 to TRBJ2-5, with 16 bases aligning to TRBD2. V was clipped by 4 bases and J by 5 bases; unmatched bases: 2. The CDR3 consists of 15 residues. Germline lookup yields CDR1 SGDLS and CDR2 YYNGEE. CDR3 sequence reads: CASSPGLAGGETQYF. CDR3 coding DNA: TGTGCCAGCAGCCCGGGACTAGCGGGGGGGGAGACCCAGTACTTC.

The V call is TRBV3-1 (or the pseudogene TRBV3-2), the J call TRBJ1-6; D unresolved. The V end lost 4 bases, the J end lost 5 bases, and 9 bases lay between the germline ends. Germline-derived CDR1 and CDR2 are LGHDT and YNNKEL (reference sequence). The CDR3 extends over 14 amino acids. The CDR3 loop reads CASSPRADNSPLHF. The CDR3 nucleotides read TGTGCCAGCAGCCCACGGGCAGATAATTCACCCCTCCACTTT.

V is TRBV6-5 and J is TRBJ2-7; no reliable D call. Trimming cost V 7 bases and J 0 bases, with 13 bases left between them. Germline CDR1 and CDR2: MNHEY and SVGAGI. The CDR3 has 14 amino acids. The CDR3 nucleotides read TGTGCCAGCACACAGCGACACGACTCCTACGAGCAGTACTTC. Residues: CASTQRHDSYEQYF.

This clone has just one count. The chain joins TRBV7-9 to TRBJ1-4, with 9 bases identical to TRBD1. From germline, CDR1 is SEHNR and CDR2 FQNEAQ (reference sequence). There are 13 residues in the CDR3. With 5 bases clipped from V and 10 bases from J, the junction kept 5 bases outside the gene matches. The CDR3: CASSRGQGIKLFF. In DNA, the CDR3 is TGTGCCAGCAGCCGAGGACAGGGGATAAAACTGTTTTTT.

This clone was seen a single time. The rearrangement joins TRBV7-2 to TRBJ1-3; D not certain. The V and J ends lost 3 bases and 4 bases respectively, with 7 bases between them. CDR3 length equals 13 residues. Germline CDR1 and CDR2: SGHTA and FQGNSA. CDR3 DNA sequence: TGTGCCAGCAGCTTCGATCTAGGAAACACCATATATTTT. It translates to CASSFDLGNTIYF.

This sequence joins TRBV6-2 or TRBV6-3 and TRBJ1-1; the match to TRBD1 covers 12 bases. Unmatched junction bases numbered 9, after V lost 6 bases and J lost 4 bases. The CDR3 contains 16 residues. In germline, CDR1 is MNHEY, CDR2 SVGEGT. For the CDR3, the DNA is TGTGCCAGCAGCCCCCCGGGGGGACAGGGGGCCACTGAAGCTTTCTTT. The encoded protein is CASSPPGGQGATEAFF.

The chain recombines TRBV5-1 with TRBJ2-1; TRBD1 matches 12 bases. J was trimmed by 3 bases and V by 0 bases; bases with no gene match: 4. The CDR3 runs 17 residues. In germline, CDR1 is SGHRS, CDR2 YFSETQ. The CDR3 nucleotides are TGCGCCAGCAGCTTGGGGGACAGGGGGCAATACTACAATGAGCAGTTCTTC. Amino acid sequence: CASSLGDRGQYYNEQFF.

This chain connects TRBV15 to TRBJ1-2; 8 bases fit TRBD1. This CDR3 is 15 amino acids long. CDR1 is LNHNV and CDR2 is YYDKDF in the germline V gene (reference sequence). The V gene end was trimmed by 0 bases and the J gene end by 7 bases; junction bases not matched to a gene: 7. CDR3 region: CATSRDRQGAFGYTF. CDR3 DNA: TGTGCCACCAGCAGAGATAGGCAGGGGGCATTTGGCTACACCTTC.